This record concerns one T cell receptor beta chain sequence. Sequencing used immunoSEQ multiplex PCR; TCRdb keeps in-frame clones, though not all of them. The data contain about 170,000 clones, approximately 92% of them singletons. The germline V and J ends were trimmed by 5 bases and 2 bases, with 13 bases remaining between them. The V gene's germline CDR1 is SGHTA and CDR2 FQGTGA. This CDR3 has 15 amino acids. The sample belongs to a study of control samples from healthy donors and cancer patients. The sequence came from a woman aged 60-75 years in good health. Sequencing was carried out using blood. V gene TRBV7-3 combines with J gene TRBJ2-1, with D maybe TRBD1 (7 bases). The CDR3 DNA is TGTGCCAGCAGCGCCAGGGGGGAAACCTACAATGAGCAGTTCTTC. Its translation is CASSARGETYNEQFF.